A single sample is the source of the 10 T cell receptor beta chains below, sequenced in a study of cytomegalovirus exposure and HLA in healthy donors. The PCR was carried out with 60 Vbeta primers and 13 Jbeta primers. The table came from immunoSEQ multiplex PCR; TCRdb's copy has only in-frame clones and leaves some out. Altogether around 190,000 clones are present, around 80% being singletons, with the ten largest covering 1.5% to 2%. Source material: PBMCs. The receptors were gathered from a young man in good health and CMV-seronegative.

V usage is TRBV7-8 and J usage is TRBJ2-7; 10 bases line up with TRBD2. The CDR3 is made up of 16 amino acids. Germline trimming cut 5 bases from V and 3 bases from J; bases unmatched to any gene: 10. Germline V gene sequence: CDR1 SGHVS, CDR2 FQNEAQ. The CDR3 DNA reads as TGTGCCAGCAGCCTCCTTTCGGCTAGCGGGAGCTACGAGCAGTACTTC. Its translation is CASSLLSASGSYEQYF.

This chain connects TRBV9 to TRBJ2-1; 10 positions match TRBD2. Trimming at V came to 0 bases and at J to 6 bases, leaving 6 bases not matched to a gene. Germline-derived CDR1 and CDR2 are SGDLS and YYNGEE. This CDR3 has 16 amino acids. The CDR3 region has the DNA TGTGCCAGCAGCGTAGGGGCCAGCGGGGGGGCCAATGAGCAGTTCTTC. This encodes CASSVGASGGANEQFF.

V usage is TRBV12-5 and J usage is TRBJ2-2; no reliable D call. The length of the CDR3 is 13 residues. Trimming left V 6 bases short and J 6 bases short, with 11 bases between. Germline V gene lookup returns CDR1 LGHNT and CDR2 FRNRAP. CDR3 DNA: TGTGCTAGTGGCCCCGACTTGCCCGGGGAGCTGTTTTTT. Residues: CASGPDLPGELFF.

J is TRBJ2-1 and V is TRBV27, with 10 bases aligning to TRBD2. Trimming at V came to 6 bases and at J to 2 bases, leaving 1 base not matched to a gene. CDR3 length: 14 residues. Germline assignment: CDR1 MNHEY and CDR2 SMNVEV (reference sequence). The DNA for the CDR3 is TGTGCCAGCAGAACTAGCGGGGCCTACAATGAGCAGTTCTTC. Protein product: CASRTSGAYNEQFF.

V is TRBV7-2 and J is TRBJ1-1; TRBD1 agrees at 8 bases. The CDR3 has 15 residues. The germline V gene has CDR1 SGHTA and CDR2 FQGNSA. The J segment lost 3 bases and the V segment lost 5 bases, leaving 8 bases of the junction unmatched. CDR3 sequence reads: CASSPQGARYTEAFF. DNA of the CDR3: TGTGCCAGCAGCCCCCAGGGGGCGCGGTACACTGAAGCTTTCTTT.

The V gene is TRBV5-4, the J gene TRBJ1-3; D remains unclear. V lost 4 bases and J lost 3, with 14 bases in between. This CDR3 has 15 residues. Germline CDR1 SGHNT, CDR2 YYREEE (reference sequence). In DNA, the CDR3 is TGTGCCAGCAGCCGACCCGAGGGCTATGGAAACACCATATATTTT. As protein: CASSRPEGYGNTIYF.

The chain recombines TRBV27 with TRBJ2-3; D is possibly TRBD2 (5 bases). Germline V gene sequence: CDR1 MNHEY, CDR2 SMNVEV (reference sequence). The V end was cut by 3 bases, the J end by 3 bases, with 13 bases between. There are 15 residues in the CDR3. CDR3 DNA: TGTGCCAGCAGTTTCCTCGGACTCCGTACAGATACGCAGTATTTT. Translation: CASSFLGLRTDTQYF.

This clone was seen only a few times. The chain links TRBV6-6 to TRBJ2-5, with D perhaps TRBD2 (8 bases). The V end lost 2 bases, the J end lost 5 bases, and 18 bases lay between the germline ends. Germline CDR1 and CDR2: MNHNY and SVGAGI (reference sequence). This CDR3 has 16 amino acids. CDR3 region: CASSYPGGGAGETQYF. In nucleotides, the CDR3 is TGTGCCAGCAGTTACCCGGGAGGGGGCGCGGGTGAGACCCAGTACTTC.

This chain links TRBV6-5 with TRBJ1-4; the D is unclear. The germline V gene has CDR1 MNHEY and CDR2 SVGAGI. V lost 10 bases, J lost 3 bases, and 12 bases lay in between. The CDR3 is made up of 13 amino acids. CDR3 sequence (DNA): TGTGCCACCTCACGGTGGTCTAATGAAAAACTGTTTTTT. The encoded protein is CATSRWSNEKLFF.

The V gene is TRBV2, the J gene TRBJ1-4; D is perhaps TRBD1 (6 bases). This CDR3 spans 15 amino acids. Trimming left V 7 bases short and J 3 bases short, with 15 bases between. Per germline, CDR1 SNHLY and CDR2 FYNNEI. This chain's CDR3 is CASIEGGEANEKLFF. CDR3 coding DNA: TGTGCCAGCATAGAAGGGGGAGAGGCTAATGAAAAACTGTTTTTT.